Presented here are 32 T cell receptor beta chains from one specimen sequenced in a study of tissue T cells after allogeneic stem cell transplantation. Here immunoSEQ multiplex PCR was the method, and the copy in TCRdb shows in-frame clones only, minus some. The sample carries about 7,800 clones, 35% to 60% recorded once. Time point defined: mouse harvest day 7 after allogeneic transplant. The graft held 10^6 splenic CD5+ T cells and 10^7 T-cell-depleted bone marrow cells. Sample: gut tissue. These receptors all come from a female BALB/c mouse given C57BL/6 T cells with graft-versus-host disease after an allogeneic hematopoietic cell transplant.

In regard to this clone: The gene symbols are mouse symbols. The read stops 1 residue short of the end of the CDR3; the missing end is completed from the germline J gene. The rearrangement uses TRBV15 and TRBJ2-3, with 14 bases that match TRBD2. From germline, CDR1 is SGHND and CDR2 FRSKSL. V shed 2 bases, J shed 4 bases, and the junction held 2 bases outside the gene matches. The CDR3 sequence is 16 residues long. CDR3 residues: CASSLRDWGGPETLYF. The sequenced CDR3 bases are TGTGCCAGCAGTTTAAGGGACTGGGGGGGCCCAGAAACGCTGTAT.

About this clone itself: Gene and germline names: mouse. The observed sequence ends 1 residue before the CDR3 terminus, with the missing tail filled in from the germline J gene. The J gene is TRBJ2-4, the V gene TRBV26; D is perhaps TRBD2 (6 bases). Germline V gene sequence: CDR1 KGHPV, CDR2 FQNQEV (reference sequence). V was trimmed by 0 bases and J by 3 bases, leaving 7 bases between them. This CDR3 has 14 residues. CDR3 protein: CASSLSLGQNTLYF. The CDR3 bases that were read are TGTGCCAGCAGTCTGTCCCTGGGGCAAAACACCTTGTAC.

This clone is medium-sized within its sample. Mouse gene names and germline throughout. The read is 1 residue too short to cover the CDR3 end, so that end is filled in from the germline J gene. The rearrangement joins TRBV16 to TRBJ1-1; D remains ambiguous. The germline V and J ends were trimmed by 4 bases and 1 base, with 10 bases remaining between them. The CDR3 is 14 residues long. Germline V gives CDR1 SGHSA, CDR2 FRNQAP. CDR3 bases read: TGTGCAAGCAGCTCCTGGACGGGAAACACAGAAGTCTTC. As protein: CASSSWTGNTEVF. The CDR3 in its entirety is CASSSWTGNTEVFF.

This clone was recorded only once. Gene names follow the mouse nomenclature. The read halts 1 residue ahead of the CDR3 end, with the missing end drawn from the germline J gene. The V gene is TRBV13-3, the J gene TRBJ1-1; TRBD1 aligns across 7 bases. The V segment lost 5 bases and the J segment 3 bases; nucleotides outside the gene matches: 4. CDR3 size: 13 residues. Germline values: CDR1 NNHDY, CDR2 SYVADS. Partial CDR3 DNA: TGTGCCAGCAGCCCCGACAGGGACACAGAAGTCTTC. Encoded protein: CASSPDRDTEVF. The entire CDR3 protein reads CASSPDRDTEVFF.

This clone was recorded a few times. The listed genes are named as in mouse. The read falls 1 residue short of the CDR3 end, and the missing part is taken from the germline J gene. This chain connects TRBV3 to TRBJ2-7, with 11 bases fitting TRBD1. This CDR3 region has 14 residues. Germline values: CDR1 SNHLY, CDR2 FYNGKV (reference sequence). The J segment lost 6 bases and the V segment lost 3 bases, leaving 4 bases of the junction unmatched. The CDR3 loop is CASSLRDRGVEQYF. Partial CDR3 DNA: TGTGCCAGCAGCTTGAGGGACAGGGGGGTTGAACAGTAC.

On this clone: Mouse germline and gene names are used. Sequencing ends 1 residue short of the CDR3 end; the germline J gene provides the rest. V gene TRBV3 combines with J gene TRBJ2-7; D call uncertain. Trimming left V 6 bases short and J 4 bases short, with 13 bases between. Germline CDR1 and CDR2: SNHLY and FYNGKV (reference sequence). The CDR3 consists of 13 residues. The CDR3 here is CASSDAPGYEQYF. The sequenced CDR3 bases are TGTGCCAGCAGTGATGCACCGGGGTATGAACAGTAC.

Details on this clone: Mouse germline and gene names are used. The CDR3 end falls 1 residue outside the read, so it is completed with the germline J gene. The chain is built from TRBV4 and TRBJ2-5; 13 bases match TRBD2. V lost 4 bases to trimming and J lost 6 bases; unmatched junction nucleotides: 4. The CDR3 totals 15 residues. CDR1 LGHDT and CDR2 YNNKQL come from the germline V gene (reference sequence). CDR3 bases read: TGTGCCAGCAGCTGGACTGGGGGGGCGCGGGACACCCAGTAC. This gives the protein CASSWTGGARDTQY. The whole CDR3 sequence reads CASSWTGGARDTQYF.

On this clone: Gene names follow the mouse nomenclature. Read data end 1 residue before the CDR3 end; the end is taken from the germline J gene. J is TRBJ1-1 and V is TRBV26; no reliable D call. The V gene's germline CDR1 is KGHPV and CDR2 FQNQEV (reference sequence). Trimming cost V 0 bases and J 4 bases, with 6 bases left between them. The CDR3 sequence is 13 residues long. CDR3 DNA (partial): TGTGCCAGCAGTCTGTCGACAAGCACAGAAGTCTTC. Residues: CASSLSTSTEVF. The full CDR3 is CASSLSTSTEVFF.

This clone came up once. Germline and genes: mouse. The read halts 1 residue ahead of the CDR3 end, with the missing end drawn from the germline J gene. The rearrangement joins TRBV23 to TRBJ1-2; the D call in the table, TRBD1, was not verified against the DNA. Germline lookup yields CDR1 KGHTA and CDR2 FQNQQP. This CDR3 contains 15 residues. CDR3 DNA, as far as it was read: TGCTCCAGCAGTCAAGGGGGACAGGGGGCTTCCGACTACACC. Translating it yields CSSSQGGQGASDYT. The full-length CDR3 reads as CSSSQGGQGASDYTF.

As to this clone: Here the gene names and germline are mouse. Coverage ceases 1 residue before the CDR3 finishes, and the germline J gene fills in the end. V usage is TRBV3 and J usage is TRBJ2-7; 7 bases align to TRBD1. The V gene's germline CDR1 is SNHLY and CDR2 FYNGKV (reference sequence). This CDR3 region has 13 residues. Losses at the gene ends were 4 bases for V and 3 bases for J; bases not matched to a gene: 3. The covered CDR3 bases are TGTGCCAGCAGCTCGGGACAGAACTATGAACAGTAC. Its translation is CASSSGQNYEQY. The full CDR3 sequence reads CASSSGQNYEQYF.

This clone was seen a single time. Gene names and germline match the mouse. The sequenced fragment ends 1 residue before the CDR3 boundary, so the rest is inferred from the germline J gene. The chain carries TRBV26 and TRBJ2-4, with TRBD1 as a possible D gene (5 bases). Trimming removed 6 bases from V and 0 bases from J, with 10 bases in between. Germline V CDR1 and CDR2: KGHPV, FQNQEV (reference sequence). The CDR3 covers 14 residues. The sequenced CDR3 bases are TGTGCCAGCAGCCCGACAGCTAGTCAAAACACCTTGTAC. Translating it yields CASSPTASQNTLY. The whole CDR3 sequence is CASSPTASQNTLYF.

This clone has more than one count but fewer than ten. Mouse names are used for the genes. The CDR3 is cut off 1 residue early in the read; its end comes from the germline J gene. The chain links TRBV16 to TRBJ1-6; D may be TRBD1 (6 bases). TRBJ1-6 is designated an ORF whose function remains uncertain. This CDR3 has 15 residues. CDR1 is SGHSA and CDR2 is FRNQAP in the germline V gene. V gave up 0 bases and J gave up 6 bases, with 9 bases separating them. Partial CDR3 DNA: TGTGCAAGCAGCTTAGATGGGACATTTAATTCGCCCCTCTAC. Protein: CASSLDGTFNSPLY. The whole CDR3 region reads CASSLDGTFNSPLYF.

Remarks on this clone: Here the gene names and germline are mouse. The CDR3 end falls 1 residue outside the read, so it is completed with the germline J gene. The rearrangement joins TRBV15 to TRBJ1-5, with a tentative D call TRBD1 (6 bases). Germline V CDR1 and CDR2: SGHND, FRSKSL. V shed 6 bases and J shed 0 bases, with 9 bases lying between them. The CDR3 spans 14 residues. The covered CDR3 bases are TGTGCCAGCAGCCGGGACATTAACAACCAGGCTCCGCTT. It translates to CASSRDINNQAPL. The CDR3 as a whole reads CASSRDINNQAPLF.

Note on this clone: Mouse gene names apply. From the germline J gene comes the end of the CDR3, since the read stops 1 residue before it. V gene TRBV2 combines with J gene TRBJ2-5; D ambiguous. V was pared by 5 bases and J by 6 bases, with 12 bases between. From germline, CDR1 is LGHNA and CDR2 YSYQKL. The CDR3 sequence is 13 residues long. The sequenced part of the CDR3 DNA is TGTGCCAGCAGCGTAGGATCCGGGGACACCCAGTAC. Amino acids: CASSVGSGDTQY. The full-length CDR3 reads as CASSVGSGDTQYF.

Only a few counts were recorded for this clone. Here the gene names and germline are mouse. The read terminates 1 residue before the CDR3 end, so the remaining end is supplied by the germline J gene. The chain couples TRBV26 to TRBJ2-7, with 9 bases aligning to TRBD2. This CDR3 has 16 residues. Trimming cost V 6 bases and J 0 bases; bases outside gene matches: 9. Germline values: CDR1 KGHPV, CDR2 FQNQEV (reference sequence). CDR3: CASSRRTGASSYEQYF. The part of the CDR3 DNA that was read is TGTGCCAGCAGCCGACGGACTGGGGCGAGCTCCTATGAACAGTAC.

This clone was found a few times. Gene names are the mouse ones. Read coverage stops 1 residue before the CDR3 terminus; the germline J gene supplies the remainder. This rearrangement joins TRBV26 to TRBJ1-5; maybe TRBD1 (6 bases). The CDR3 is made up of 13 amino acids. Trimming left V 6 bases short and J 1 base short, with 7 bases between. Germline loops: CDR1 KGHPV, CDR2 FQNQEV (reference sequence). The part of the CDR3 DNA that was read is TGTGCCAGCAGAGGACAGAACAACCAGGCTCCGCTT. Its translation is CASRGQNNQAPL. Given in full, the CDR3 is CASRGQNNQAPLF.

This clone has just a few counts. The germline and genes are mouse ones. Sequencing ends 1 residue short of the CDR3 end; the germline J gene provides the rest. The V call is TRBV26, the J call TRBJ2-7; D call uncertain. The V gene's germline CDR1 is KGHPV and CDR2 FQNQEV (reference sequence). There are 12 residues in the CDR3. V lost 1 base and J 3 bases, leaving 4 bases between the germline ends. CDR3 residues: CASSLFNYEQYF. The CDR3 bases that were read are TGTGCCAGCAGTCTGTTTAACTATGAACAGTAC. The full variable domain, completed using reference TRBV26 and TRBJ2-7, is NSKVIQTPRYLVKGQGQKAKMRCIPEKGHPVVFWYQQNKNNEFKFLINFQNQEVLQQIDMTEKRFSAECPSNSPCSLEIQSSEAGDSALYLCASSLFNYEQYFGPGTRLTVL.

This clone is medium-sized. Mouse gene names and germline throughout. The sequence runs out 1 residue before the end of the CDR3; the remainder is reconstructed from the germline J gene. The J gene is TRBJ2-2, the V gene TRBV15, with TRBD1 matching over 8 bases. CDR1 is SGHND and CDR2 is FRSKSL in the germline V gene. Losses at the gene ends were 6 bases for V and 6 bases for J; bases not matched to a gene: 6. This CDR3 has 14 amino acids. This CDR3 reads CASSPGGKAGQLYF. CDR3 DNA, as far as it was read: TGTGCCAGCAGCCCAGGGGGCAAGGCCGGGCAGCTCTAC.

Of note for this clone: Gene names follow the mouse nomenclature. The CDR3 DNA, read in part, is TGTGCCAGCAGCCGGGACTGGGGGGGCCAAGACACCCAGTAC. This sequence encodes CASSRDWGGQDTQY. From start to end, the CDR3 is CASSRDWGGQDTQYF. The chain is built from TRBV26 and TRBJ2-5; 13 nucleotides match TRBD2. The read falls 1 residue short of the CDR3 end, and the missing part is taken from the germline J gene. Germline loops: CDR1 KGHPV, CDR2 FQNQEV (reference sequence). V trimming: 6 bases; J trimming: 2 bases; junction bases outside the gene matches: 2. The CDR3 totals 15 residues.

Concerning this clone: Gene labels here are mouse ones. The missing CDR3 end, 1 residue past where the read stops, is filled in from the germline J gene. The chain carries TRBV19 and TRBJ2-7; D unresolved. The CDR3 has 13 amino acids. Trimming took off 3 bases at V and 2 bases at J, with 9 bases between the two ends. The germline CDR1 and CDR2 sequences are FNHDT and SITEND (reference sequence). CDR3 region: CASSKRLTYEQYF. Incomplete CDR3 DNA: TGTGCCAGCAGTAAAAGACTAACCTATGAACAGTAC.

About this clone itself: Gene labels here are mouse ones. The read halts 1 residue ahead of the CDR3 end, with the missing end drawn from the germline J gene. V gene TRBV26 combines with J gene TRBJ2-3; TRBD1 might be the D (5 bases). Trimming removed 6 bases at V and 1 base at J, with 11 bases between. Per germline, CDR1 KGHPV and CDR2 FQNQEV (reference sequence). This CDR3 is 14 amino acids long. The sequenced CDR3 bases are TGTGCCAGCAGGCGGACATTCGGTGCAGAAACGCTGTAT. Translating it yields CASRRTFGAETLY. From start to end, the CDR3 is CASRRTFGAETLYF.

Worth noting for this clone: Gene names follow the mouse nomenclature. The CDR3 goes on 1 residue after the read ends, and that part is filled in from the germline J gene. The V call is TRBV26, the J call TRBJ2-2; possibly TRBD1 for D (6 bases). The CDR3 extends over 14 amino acids. V was cut by 6 bases and J by 10 bases, with 18 bases left in between. In germline, CDR1 is KGHPV, CDR2 FQNQEV (reference sequence). The CDR3 sequence: CASSPQGGTPQLYF. Partial CDR3 DNA: TGTGCCAGCAGCCCACAGGGAGGGACCCCGCAGCTCTAC. Using reference TRBV26 and TRBJ2-2 for the parts outside the CDR3, the full variable domain is NSKVIQTPRYLVKGQGQKAKMRCIPEKGHPVVFWYQQNKNNEFKFLINFQNQEVLQQIDMTEKRFSAECPSNSPCSLEIQSSEAGDSALYLCASSPQGGTPQLYFGEGSKLTVL.

Remarks on this clone: A much larger clone differs by one base, so this may be a read error. Genes here carry mouse names. The CDR3 goes on 1 residue after the read ends, and that part is filled in from the germline J gene. This chain uses TRBV26 with TRBJ2-7; 7 bases agree with TRBD1. After removal of 6 bases from V and 4 bases from J, the junction contained 3 bases not matched to a gene. The CDR3 extends over 12 amino acids. Germline V gene lookup returns CDR1 KGHPV and CDR2 FQNQEV (reference sequence). The DNA read from the CDR3 is TGTGCCAGCAGCCTGGGACAGTATGAACAGTAC. Its protein product is CASSLGQYEQY. The whole CDR3 protein is CASSLGQYEQYF.

Turning to this clone: Here the gene names and germline are mouse. This CDR3 is also generated by other DNA sequences in the sample. The chain's CDR3 is CASSLGQNQAPLF. The DNA read from the CDR3 is TGTGCCAGCAGCTTAGGGCAAAACCAGGCTCCGCTT. This rearrangement joins TRBV3 to TRBJ1-5; no firm D call. The read stops 1 residue short of the end of the CDR3; the missing end is completed from the germline J gene. The CDR3 runs 13 residues. Germline CDR1 reads SNHLY; CDR2 reads FYNGKV (reference sequence). Trimming removed 1 base from V and 4 bases from J, with 5 bases in between.

This clone was observed a few times. Gene names and germline refer to mouse. From the germline J gene comes the end of the CDR3, since the read stops 1 residue before it. This sequence joins TRBV26 and TRBJ1-2; possible D gene TRBD1, 6 bases. V was pared by 6 bases and J by 4 bases, with 15 bases between. The length of the CDR3 is 14 residues. The germline V gene encodes CDR1 KGHPV and CDR2 FQNQEV (reference sequence). CDR3 amino acids: CASRPAGASSDYTF. The CDR3 bases that were read are TGTGCCAGCAGGCCCGCGGGGGCAAGCTCCGACTACACC.

This clone rates as medium-sized. Gene names denote mouse genes. The read ends 1 residue before the CDR3 terminus; that terminus is restored from the germline J gene. The V and J genes are TRBV2 and TRBJ1-3, with D perhaps TRBD1 (6 bases). The CDR3 has 15 amino acids. The V gene's germline CDR1 is LGHNA and CDR2 YSYQKL. Between the trimmed V and J ends, which lost 4 bases and 0 bases, there was a span of 10 bases. The sequenced CDR3 bases are TGTGCCAGCAGCCTCCGGGACATTTCTGGAAATACGCTCTAT. This codes for CASSLRDISGNTLY. The whole CDR3 protein reads CASSLRDISGNTLYF.

This clone was counted only a few times. Germline and genes: mouse. This chain's CDR3 is CASSRDSGSDYTF. The part of the CDR3 DNA that was read is TGTGCCAGCAGTCGGGACAGCGGCTCCGACTACACC. This chain links TRBV26 with TRBJ1-2, with 7 bases lining up with TRBD1. The read ends 1 residue shy of where the CDR3 ends; the end is completed using the germline J gene. Germline trimming cut 4 bases from V and 4 bases from J; bases unmatched to any gene: 3. Looked up from germline, CDR1 is KGHPV and CDR2 is FQNQEV (reference sequence). The CDR3 is 13 residues long.

Concerning this clone itself: Gene names refer to mouse genes. The read stops 1 residue short of the end of the CDR3; the missing end is completed from the germline J gene. This chain links TRBV3 with TRBJ2-7, with D possibly called TRBD1 or TRBD2 (5 bases each). CDR3 size: 14 residues. CDR1 and CDR2 from the germline V gene are SNHLY and FYNGKV (reference sequence). Trimming cost V 2 bases and J 0 bases, with 8 bases left between them. The CDR3 is CASSLRGTSYEQYF. Partial CDR3 DNA: TGTGCCAGCAGCTTAAGAGGGACCTCCTATGAACAGTAC.

This clone is labeled as medium-sized. Any gene name here is a mouse gene name. Coverage ceases 1 residue before the CDR3 finishes, and the germline J gene fills in the end. This chain connects TRBV14 to TRBJ2-7; D is uncertain. This CDR3 has 11 amino acids. The germline V gene encodes CDR1 SGHDT and CDR2 FRDEAV. V was cut by 6 bases and J by 3 bases, with 7 bases left in between. The CDR3 is CASIGSYEQYF. The DNA read from the CDR3 is TGTGCCAGCATTGGCAGCTATGAACAGTAC.

Only a few counts were recorded for this clone. Gene labels here are mouse ones. The sequence runs out 1 residue before the end of the CDR3; the remainder is reconstructed from the germline J gene. The chain is built from TRBV3 and TRBJ1-4, with D unclear. V was pared by 3 bases and J by 4 bases, with 6 bases between. The length of the CDR3 is 13 residues. The V gene's germline CDR1 is SNHLY and CDR2 FYNGKV (reference sequence). The chain's CDR3 is CASSFRSNERLFF. The covered CDR3 bases are TGTGCCAGCAGCTTTCGCAGCAACGAAAGATTATTT.

Concerning this clone: Gene names follow the mouse nomenclature. The read falls 1 residue short of the CDR3 end, and the missing part is taken from the germline J gene. The chain has TRBV19 and TRBJ2-2, with D unclear. The CDR3 runs to 14 residues. V lost 2 bases and J lost 1, with 6 bases in between. Germline values: CDR1 FNHDT, CDR2 SITEND (reference sequence). CDR3 DNA (partial): TGTGCCAGCAGTATGGTGGAAAACACCGGGCAGCTCTAC. This sequence encodes CASSMVENTGQLY. The whole CDR3 is CASSMVENTGQLYF.

As for this clone: Gene and germline names: mouse. The read ends 1 residue before the CDR3 terminus; that terminus is restored from the germline J gene. The genes are TRBV12-1 and TRBJ1-6; D not resolved. TRBJ1-6 is assigned to the ORF class and has an uncertain function. V was clipped by 2 bases and J by 5 bases, with 9 bases between them. CDR3 length: 14 amino acids. Germline V gene data show CDR1 as SGHSN and CDR2 as HYEKVE. Partial CDR3 DNA: TGTGCCAGCTCTCCGCTACCGGATAATTCGCCCCTCTAC. Translating it yields CASSPLPDNSPLY. The full CDR3 reads CASSPLPDNSPLYF.